One and the same sample provided the 27 T cell receptor beta chains below, sequenced in a study of OX40 agonist ivuxolimab in advanced cancers. Repertoires were generated with immunoSEQ multiplex PCR, while TCRdb's copy carries only in-frame clones and drops some. Of around 80,000 clones in the sample, approximately 80% were seen once. The sample here was CD4+ or CD8+ T cells sorted from blood, taken in a trial of the OX40 agonist ivuxolimab. The receptors were gathered from an adult with an advanced solid tumor such as melanoma, head and neck, liver or kidney cancer.

This chain joins TRBV14 and TRBJ2-5, with D uncertain. Germline V gives CDR1 SGHDN, CDR2 FVKESK. V dropped 1 base and J dropped 3 bases, with 15 bases sitting between them. The CDR3 is 16 amino acids. The chain's CDR3 is CASSQVLGSQKETQYF. In nucleotides, the CDR3 is TGTGCCAGCAGCCAAGTCCTGGGCTCACAAAAAGAGACCCAGTACTTC.

The chain employs TRBV14 and TRBJ1-2, with D possibly being TRBD1 (5 bases). Trimming left V 4 bases short and J 5 bases short, with 8 bases between. The CDR3 consists of 12 residues. Germline assignment: CDR1 SGHDN and CDR2 FVKESK. DNA for the CDR3: TGTGCCAGCAGCCCGAGGGGATATGGCTACACCTTC. It is translated as CASSPRGYGYTF.

This clone is a singleton in its sample. V is TRBV19 and J is TRBJ2-1; 8 bases match TRBD1. Germline lookup yields CDR1 LNHDA and CDR2 SQIVND (reference sequence). The CDR3 length is 14 residues. After removal of 7 bases from V and 8 bases from J, the junction contained 10 bases not matched to a gene. The CDR3 reads CASIAKGQGDEQFF. The CDR3 DNA reads TGTGCCAGTATCGCCAAAGGACAGGGCGATGAGCAGTTCTTC. The full variable domain, with the rest looked up from reference TRBV19 and TRBJ2-1, is DGGITQSPKYLFRKEGQNVTLSCEQNLNHDAMYWYRQDPGQGLRLIYYSQIVNDFQKGDIAEGYSVSREKKESFPLTVTSAQKNPTAFYLCASIAKGQGDEQFFGPGTRLTVL.

The rearrangement uses TRBV29-1 and TRBJ2-1; 15 bases map to TRBD2. Germline loops: CDR1 SQVTM, CDR2 ANQGSEA. Trimming removed 1 base from V and 12 bases from J; junction bases left unmatched: 10. The CDR3 contains 16 residues. For the CDR3, the DNA is TGCAGCGTTGAAGGTGAAGAGGGACTAGCGGGAGGTACGCAGTTCTTC. Amino acids: CSVEGEEGLAGGTQFF.

V usage is TRBV29-1 and J usage is TRBJ1-2; 8 nucleotides match TRBD1. The V segment lost 1 base and the J segment 8 bases; nucleotides outside the gene matches: 12. This CDR3 is built from 15 residues. Germline CDR1 and CDR2: SQVTM and ANQGSEA. For the CDR3, the DNA is TGCAGCGTTGAAGGGACAGGGAGGGCTATATACGGCTACACCTTC. Translating gives CSVEGTGRAIYGYTF.

The chain has TRBV7-2 and TRBJ2-1, with 15 nucleotides matching TRBD2. Germline V gives CDR1 SGHTA, CDR2 FQGNSA. Trimming cost V 5 bases and J 6 bases; bases outside gene matches: 8. The CDR3 contains 17 residues. The CDR3 sequence: CASSPRTSGRAGNEQFF. In nucleotides, the CDR3 is TGTGCCAGCAGCCCCCGGACTAGCGGGAGGGCGGGCAATGAGCAGTTCTTC.

The chain employs TRBV9 and TRBJ1-2; D perhaps matches TRBD1 (5 bases). The CDR3 loop spans 14 amino acids. V gave up 4 bases and J gave up 2 bases, with 12 bases separating them. Germline-derived CDR1 and CDR2 are SGDLS and YYNGEE. The DNA of the CDR3 is TGTGCCAGCAGCCCCCAGGACAAAAACTATGGCTACACCTTC. It yields the protein CASSPQDKNYGYTF.

This clone was found a few times. The V and J genes are TRBV11-2 and TRBJ2-7, with D perhaps matching TRBD2 (6 bases). The germline V and J ends were trimmed by 5 bases and 4 bases, with 21 bases remaining between them. The CDR3 consists of 16 residues. Germline V gives CDR1 SGHAT, CDR2 FQNNGV. CDR3 nucleotide sequence: TGTGCCAGCAGCAACCTCAGGCCGGGGGTGGGTTACGAGCAGTACTTC. Translation: CASSNLRPGVGYEQYF.

The chain combines TRBV19 with TRBJ1-2; D gene unclear. The germline gives CDR1 LNHDA, CDR2 SQIVND (reference sequence). CDR3 length: 11 amino acids. Trimming left V 4 bases short and J 9 bases short, with 9 bases between. CDR3 bases: TGTGCCAGTAGTACTCCAGGTCGCTACACCTTC. Amino acid sequence: CASSTPGRYTF.

The chain couples TRBV4-1 to TRBJ2-5; D is ambiguous. The V gene's germline CDR1 is MGHRA and CDR2 YSYEKL. The CDR3 runs to 14 residues. Trimming stripped 0 bases from V and 5 bases from J, with 10 bases between. In DNA, the CDR3 is TGCGCCAGCAGCCAAGATAAGTTTCGGGAGACCCAGTACTTC. Translating gives CASSQDKFRETQYF.

J is TRBJ2-3 and V is TRBV5-6, with TRBD2 matching over 9 bases. The ends lost 1 base at V and 2 bases at J; junction bases unmatched: 5. The germline V gene has CDR1 SGHDT and CDR2 YYEEEE. CDR3 length: 16 residues. The CDR3 nucleotides read TGTGCCAGCAGCTTGATTAGCGGGGGACTCACAGATACGCAGTATTTT. Translating gives CASSLISGGLTDTQYF.

This clone was seen just once. The chain links TRBV19 to TRBJ2-2, with D possibly matching TRBD2 (5 bases). Trimming cost V 8 bases and J 0 bases, with 13 bases left between them. The CDR3 is 15 residues long. From germline, CDR1 is LNHDA and CDR2 SQIVND (reference sequence). CDR3 region: CASLRRLSNTGELFF. The CDR3 DNA reads as TGTGCCAGTCTCCGCAGACTATCGAACACCGGGGAGCTGTTTTTT. The full variable domain, with the rest looked up from reference TRBV19 and TRBJ2-2, is DGGITQSPKYLFRKEGQNVTLSCEQNLNHDAMYWYRQDPGQGLRLIYYSQIVNDFQKGDIAEGYSVSREKKESFPLTVTSAQKNPTAFYLCASLRRLSNTGELFFGEGSRLTVL.

This rearrangement joins TRBV28 to TRBJ2-1, with 8 bases matching TRBD2. The CDR3 has 17 amino acids. The V gene end was trimmed by 6 bases and the J gene end by 0 bases; junction bases not matched to a gene: 10. Per germline, CDR1 MDHEN and CDR2 SYDVKM. The CDR3 here is CASRHQAGLVSYNEQFF. As DNA, the CDR3 is TGTGCCAGCAGACACCAAGCGGGACTAGTCTCCTACAATGAGCAGTTCTTC.

This clone was counted a single time. The chain links TRBV7-9 to TRBJ1-3; D perhaps matches TRBD1 (6 bases). Per germline, CDR1 SEHNR and CDR2 FQNEAQ (reference sequence). There are 16 residues in the CDR3. V gave up 1 base and J gave up 0 bases, with 10 bases separating them. Here the CDR3 reads CASSLGQQGSGNTIYF. CDR3 DNA sequence: TGTGCCAGCAGCTTAGGGCAACAGGGCTCTGGAAACACCATATATTTT. The variable domain in full, with the rest retrieved from reference TRBV7-9 and TRBJ1-3, is DTGVSQNPRHKITKRGQNVTFRCDPISEHNRLYWYRQTLGQGPEFLTYFQNEAQLEKSRLLSDRFSAERPKGSFSTLEIQRTEQGDSAMYLCASSLGQQGSGNTIYFGEGSWLTVV.

This clone was recorded only once. The chain is built from TRBV7-6 and TRBJ2-1; 8 nucleotides align to TRBD2. J was trimmed by 0 bases and V by 6 bases; bases with no gene match: 1. The CDR3 covers 14 residues. Germline CDR1 and CDR2: SGHVS and FNYEAQ. The CDR3 is CASSRGGSYNEQFF. The CDR3 DNA reads as TGTGCCAGCAGTCGGGGGGGCTCCTACAATGAGCAGTTCTTC.

V and J are TRBV7-9 and TRBJ2-2; 11 bases match TRBD1. The length of the CDR3 is 16 residues. In germline, CDR1 is SEHNR, CDR2 FQNEAQ (reference sequence). CDR3 in amino acids: CAIDGQGARNTGELFF. The CDR3 nucleotides are TGTGCAATCGATGGACAGGGGGCTCGGAACACCGGGGAGCTGTTTTTT.

The V and J genes are TRBV7-9 and TRBJ2-5, with 8 bases that match TRBD2. The CDR3 extends over 14 amino acids. The V gene's germline CDR1 is SEHNR and CDR2 FQNEAQ (reference sequence). Losses at the gene ends were 4 bases for V and 4 bases for J; bases not matched to a gene: 5. CDR3 nucleotide sequence: TGTGCCAGCAGCTCCCGGACTAGCATAGAGACCCAGTACTTC. Protein: CASSSRTSIETQYF.

The chain links TRBV5-4 to TRBJ2-2; D is ambiguous. The CDR3 length is 14 residues. Germline CDR1 SGHNT, CDR2 YYREEE (reference sequence). V was trimmed by 10 bases and J by 5 bases, leaving 18 bases between them. CDR3 loop: CAPHPQEQTGELFF. CDR3 coding DNA: TGTGCCCCCCACCCCCAGGAGCAGACCGGGGAGCTGTTTTTT.

This clone was observed a single time. The CDR3: CASSGYHTF. The CDR3 nucleotides are TGTGCCAGCAGCGGGTATCACACCTTC. The chain couples TRBV6-6 to TRBJ1-2; D gene unclear. Germline CDR1 reads MNHNY; CDR2 reads SVGAGI (reference sequence). The length of the CDR3 is 9 residues. V gave up 6 bases and J gave up 12 bases, with 8 bases separating them.

The CDR3 region has the DNA TGTGCCAGCAGCTTACGAAGCGGAACGGGGGAGCAGTACTTC. This gives the protein CASSLRSGTGEQYF. The chain links TRBV11-3 to TRBJ2-7; possible D gene TRBD2, 5 bases. Trimming pared 2 bases from V and 7 bases from J, leaving 15 bases between. CDR3 length equals 14 residues. Germline assignment: CDR1 SGHNT and CDR2 YENEEA.

As concerns this clone: Other DNA sequences in the same sample also yield this CDR3. The chain recombines TRBV28 with TRBJ1-2, with 9 positions matching TRBD1. V lost 1 base to trimming and J lost 5 bases; unmatched junction nucleotides: 2. The V gene's germline CDR1 is MDHEN and CDR2 SYDVKM. The CDR3 totals 14 residues. CDR3 amino acids: CASSLLTGGYGYTF. CDR3 DNA: TGTGCCAGCAGTTTATTGACAGGGGGGTATGGCTACACCTTC.

The V gene is TRBV11-3, the J gene TRBJ2-1; tentative D call: TRBD2 (6 bases). Germline loops: CDR1 SGHNT, CDR2 YENEEA. The length of the CDR3 is 13 residues. V lost 4 bases and J 6 bases, leaving 10 bases between the germline ends. The CDR3 reads CASSYRGSNEQFF. In DNA form, the CDR3 reads TGTGCCAGCAGCTACCGGGGGAGCAATGAGCAGTTCTTC.

The chain links TRBV7-8 to TRBJ1-5; 7 bases are a match to TRBD1. Germline lookup yields CDR1 SGHVS and CDR2 FQNEAQ. The CDR3 length is 15 residues. With 1 base clipped from V and 3 bases from J, the junction kept 3 bases outside the gene matches. CDR3 bases: TGTGCCAGCAGCTTAGAGGGACAGTTCAATCAGCCCCAGCATTTT. Protein sequence: CASSLEGQFNQPQHF. Combining the CDR3 with reference TRBV7-8 and TRBJ1-5 gives the whole variable domain GAGVSQSPRYKVAKRGQDVALRCDPISGHVSLFWYQQALGQGPEFLTYFQNEAQLDKSGLPSDRFFAERPEGSVSTLKIQRTQQEDSAVYLCASSLEGQFNQPQHFGDGTRLSIL.

Turning to this clone: Different DNA sequences within this sample yield the same CDR3. The CDR3: CASSVGEWGASRPYEQYF. The DNA of the CDR3 is TGTGCCAGCAGCGTAGGGGAGTGGGGGGCTTCCAGACCCTACGAGCAGTACTTC. The gene calls are TRBV9 and TRBJ2-7; D assignment may be TRBD1 or TRBD2 (6 bases each). Germline assignment: CDR1 SGDLS and CDR2 YYNGEE. The V gene lost 0 bases and the J gene lost 2 bases, with 21 bases spanning the gap. The CDR3 sequence is 18 residues long.

The chain combines TRBV2 with TRBJ2-1, with TRBD2 matching over 14 bases. Trimming removed 2 bases from V and 1 base from J; junction bases left unmatched: 10. CDR1 SNHLY and CDR2 FYNNEI come from the germline V gene. This CDR3 spans 20 amino acids. The DNA of the CDR3 is TGTGCCAGCAGTGAATCTGGGACTAGCGGGGGCCGCCGGTCCTACAATGAGCAGTTCTTC. Translation gives CASSESGTSGGRRSYNEQFF.

The chain's CDR3 is CASSSDSPYGYTF. CDR3 in DNA: TGTGCCAGCAGTAGCGACTCCCCCTATGGCTACACCTTC. V usage is TRBV28 and J usage is TRBJ1-2, with D unresolved. The ends were cut back, 5 bases at V and 4 bases at J, with 11 bases in the middle. Germline-derived CDR1 and CDR2 are MDHEN and SYDVKM. The CDR3 contains 13 residues.

CDR3 in amino acids: CASSLYDRGNQPQHF. The CDR3 DNA follows: TGTGCCAGCTCACTTTACGACAGGGGCAATCAGCCCCAGCATTTT. The rearrangement joins TRBV18 to TRBJ1-5, with 7 bases matching TRBD1. This CDR3 has 15 residues. Germline CDR1 KGHSH, CDR2 LQKENI. Unmatched junction bases numbered 5, after V lost 4 bases and J lost 2 bases.